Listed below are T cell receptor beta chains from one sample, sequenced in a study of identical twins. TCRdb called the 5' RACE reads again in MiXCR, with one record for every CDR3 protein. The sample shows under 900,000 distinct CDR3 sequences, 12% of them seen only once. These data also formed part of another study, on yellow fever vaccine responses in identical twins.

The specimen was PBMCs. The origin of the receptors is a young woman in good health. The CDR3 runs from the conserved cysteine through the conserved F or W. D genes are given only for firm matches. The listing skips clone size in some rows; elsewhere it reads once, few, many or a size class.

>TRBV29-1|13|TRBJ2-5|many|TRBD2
CSSLAGGGETQYF
TGCAGCTCTCTAGCGGGAGGAGGAGAGACCCAGTACTTC
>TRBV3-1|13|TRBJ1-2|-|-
CASSQDRVHGYTF
TGTGCCAGCAGCCAAGACAGGGTTCATGGCTACACCTTC
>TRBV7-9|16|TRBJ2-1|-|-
CASSLELGVIRGEQFF
TGTGCCAGCAGCTTAGAACTAGGGGTAATACGGGGTGAGCAGTTCTTC
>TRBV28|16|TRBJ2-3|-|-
CASSPLQGGSTDAQYF
TGTGCCAGCAGTCCCCTACAGGGAGGAAGTACAGATGCGCAGTATTTT
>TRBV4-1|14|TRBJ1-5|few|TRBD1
CASSQVTGEKPQHF
TGCGCCAGCAGCCAAGTGACAGGGGAGAAGCCCCAGCATTTT
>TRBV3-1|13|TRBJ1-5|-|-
CASSQGSQQPQHF
TGTGCCAGCAGCCAGGGATCACAGCAGCCCCAGCATTTT
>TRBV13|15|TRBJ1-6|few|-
CASSTRQVPNSPLHF
TGTGCCAGCAGCACCCGACAGGTTCCTAATTCACCCCTCCACTTT
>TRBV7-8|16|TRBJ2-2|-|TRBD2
CASSSGLAGPTGELFF
TGTGCCAGCAGCTCAGGACTAGCGGGGCCCACCGGGGAGCTGTTTTTT
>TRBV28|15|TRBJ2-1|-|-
CASSFLQISYNEQFF
TGTGCCAGCAGTTTTCTACAAATCTCCTACAATGAGCAGTTCTTC
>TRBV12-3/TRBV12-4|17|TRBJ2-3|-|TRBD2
CASSPIPTSGGGDTQYF
TGTGCCAGCAGTCCAATTCCGACTAGCGGGGGGGGAGATACGCAGTATTTT
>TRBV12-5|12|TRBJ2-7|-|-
CASGWGGYEQYF
TGTGCTAGTGGTTGGGGCGGCTACGAGCAGTACTTC
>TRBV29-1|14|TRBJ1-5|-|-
CSALSVGSNQPQHF
TGCAGCGCCCTATCCGTGGGTAGCAATCAGCCCCAGCATTTT
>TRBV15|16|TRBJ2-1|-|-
CATSKFSPGPADEQFF
TGTGCCACCAGCAAATTTTCACCGGGCCCCGCAGATGAGCAGTTCTTC
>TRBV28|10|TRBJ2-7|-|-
CASSFSEQYF
TGTGCCAGCAGTTTCTCCGAGCAGTACTTC
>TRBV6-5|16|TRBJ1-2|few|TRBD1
CASITLTGTGGSGYTF
TGTGCCAGCATTACACTAACCGGGACAGGGGGGAGTGGCTACACCTTC
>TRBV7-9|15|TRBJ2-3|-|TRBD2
CASSLHGGAPDTQYF
TGTGCCAGCAGCTTACACGGGGGGGCCCCAGATACGCAGTATTTT
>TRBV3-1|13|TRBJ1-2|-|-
CASSQDGGNGYTF
TGTGCCAGCAGCCAAGATGGGGGAAATGGCTACACCTTC
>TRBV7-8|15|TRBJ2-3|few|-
CASSYDLSSTDTQYF
TGTGCCAGCAGCTATGACCTTTCTAGCACAGATACGCAGTATTTT
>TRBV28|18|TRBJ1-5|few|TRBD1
CASSLPFDRESGNQPQHF
TGTGCCAGCAGTTTACCTTTTGACAGGGAGAGTGGTAATCAGCCCCAGCATTTT
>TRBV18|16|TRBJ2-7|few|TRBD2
CASSPTGTSISYEQYF
TGTGCCAGCTCACCTACCGGGACTAGCATATCCTACGAGCAGTACTTC
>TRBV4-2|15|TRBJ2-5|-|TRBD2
CASSQEAGGSETQYF
TGTGCCAGCAGCCAAGAAGCGGGAGGCTCGGAGACCCAGTACTTC
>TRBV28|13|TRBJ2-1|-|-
CASTTAGAHEQFF
TGTGCCAGCACCACCGCGGGGGCTCATGAGCAGTTCTTC
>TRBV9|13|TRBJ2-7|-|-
CASSEGTDYEQHF
TGTGCCAGCAGCGAAGGGACCGACTACGAGCAGCACTTC
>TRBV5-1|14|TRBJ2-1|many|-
CASSLDTDGDEQFF
TGCGCCAGCAGCTTGGACACTGACGGGGATGAGCAGTTCTTC
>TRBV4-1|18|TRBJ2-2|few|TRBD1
CASSQKPGQGIGTGELFF
TGCGCCAGCAGCCAAAAACCGGGACAGGGGATCGGCACCGGGGAGCTGTTTTTT
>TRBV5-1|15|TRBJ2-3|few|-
CASSLVEPSTDTQYF
TGCGCCAGCAGCTTGGTGGAGCCTAGCACAGATACGCAGTATTTT
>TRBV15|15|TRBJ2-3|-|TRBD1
CATRTGDRGTDTQYF
TGTGCCACCAGGACAGGGGATCGCGGCACAGATACGCAGTATTTT
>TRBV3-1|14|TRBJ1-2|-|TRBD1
CASSQGNRGNGYTF
TGTGCCAGCAGCCAAGGGAACAGGGGGAATGGCTACACCTTC
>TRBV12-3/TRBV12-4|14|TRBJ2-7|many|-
CASSLPGNSYEQYF
TGTGCCAGCAGTTTGCCGGGCAACTCCTACGAGCAGTACTTC
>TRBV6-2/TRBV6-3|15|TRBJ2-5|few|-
CASSYGGGGRETQYF
TGTGCCAGCAGTTATGGTGGCGGAGGGCGAGAGACCCAGTACTTC
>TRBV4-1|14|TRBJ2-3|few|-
CASSPRAHTDTQYF
TGCGCCAGCAGCCCCCGGGCCCACACAGATACGCAGTATTTT
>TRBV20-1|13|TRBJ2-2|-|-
CSAIQTNTGELFF
TGCAGTGCCATTCAAACGAACACCGGGGAGCTGTTTTTT
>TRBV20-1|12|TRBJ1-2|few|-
CSAPLGPGGYTF
TGCAGTGCCCCCCTGGGACCTGGAGGCTACACCTTC
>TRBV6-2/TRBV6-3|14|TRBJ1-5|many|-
CASSYRQVNQPQHF
TGTGCCAGCAGTTATCGACAGGTTAATCAGCCCCAGCATTTT
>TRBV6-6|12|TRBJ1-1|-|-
CAAGRGNTEAFF
TGTGCCGCAGGGCGCGGAAACACTGAAGCTTTCTTT
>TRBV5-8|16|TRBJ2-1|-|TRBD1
CASSFGQGVTYNEQFF
TGTGCCAGCAGCTTTGGACAGGGGGTTACCTACAATGAGCAGTTCTTC
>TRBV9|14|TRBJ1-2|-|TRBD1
CASTLTGGDYGYTF
TGTGCCAGCACCTTAACAGGGGGTGACTATGGCTACACCTTC
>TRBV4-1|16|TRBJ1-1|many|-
CASAPRDINLATEAFF
TGCGCCAGCGCCCCCCGGGACATTAACCTGGCCACTGAAGCTTTCTTT
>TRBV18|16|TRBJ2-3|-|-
CASSPPDSLGADTQYF
TGTGCCAGCTCACCCCCGGACAGCTTAGGAGCAGATACGCAGTATTTT